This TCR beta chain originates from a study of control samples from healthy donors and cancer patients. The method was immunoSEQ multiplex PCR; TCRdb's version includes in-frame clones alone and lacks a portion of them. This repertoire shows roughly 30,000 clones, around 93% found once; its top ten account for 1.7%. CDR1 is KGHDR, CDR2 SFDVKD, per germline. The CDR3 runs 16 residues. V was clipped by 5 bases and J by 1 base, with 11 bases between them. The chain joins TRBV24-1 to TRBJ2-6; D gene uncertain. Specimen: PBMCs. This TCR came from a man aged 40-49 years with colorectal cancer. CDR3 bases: TGTGCCACCAGTGGCCGCAGTGGTTCTGGGGCCAACGTCCTGACTTTC. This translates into CATSGRSGSGANVLTF.